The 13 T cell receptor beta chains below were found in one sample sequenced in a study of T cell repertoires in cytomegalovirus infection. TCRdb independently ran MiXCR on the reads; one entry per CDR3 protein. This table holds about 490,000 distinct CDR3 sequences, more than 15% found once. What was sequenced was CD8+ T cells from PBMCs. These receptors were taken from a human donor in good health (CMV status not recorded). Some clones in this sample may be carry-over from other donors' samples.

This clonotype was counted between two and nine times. CDR3: CASSFASHTGDMKLFF. CDR3 nucleotide sequence: TGTGCCAGCAGCTTCGCTTCCCATACTGGAGATATGAAACTGTTTTTT. The chain links TRBV5-4 to TRBJ1-4; D is ambiguous. The CDR3 contains 16 residues. The V gene's germline CDR1 is SGHNT and CDR2 YYREEE (reference sequence). Trimming took off 2 bases at V and 11 bases at J, with 22 bases between the two ends.

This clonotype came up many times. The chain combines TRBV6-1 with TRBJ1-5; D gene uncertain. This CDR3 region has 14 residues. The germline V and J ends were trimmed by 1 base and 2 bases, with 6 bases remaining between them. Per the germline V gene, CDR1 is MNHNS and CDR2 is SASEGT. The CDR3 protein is CASSEVGGNQPQHF. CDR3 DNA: TGTGCCAGCAGTGAAGTTGGGGGCAATCAGCCCCAGCATTTT.

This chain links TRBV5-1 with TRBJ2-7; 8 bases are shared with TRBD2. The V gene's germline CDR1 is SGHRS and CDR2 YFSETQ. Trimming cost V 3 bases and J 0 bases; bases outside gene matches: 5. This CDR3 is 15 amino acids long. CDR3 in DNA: TGCGCCAGCAGCTCCTCAGCGGGGGACTCCTACGAGCAGTACTTC. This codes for CASSSSAGDSYEQYF. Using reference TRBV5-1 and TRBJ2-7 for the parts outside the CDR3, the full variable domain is KAGVTQTPRYLIKTRGQQVTLSCSPISGHRSVSWYQQTPGQGLQFLFEYFSETQRNKGNFPGRFSGRQFSNSRSEMNVSTLELGDSALYLCASSSSAGDSYEQYFGPGTRLTVT.

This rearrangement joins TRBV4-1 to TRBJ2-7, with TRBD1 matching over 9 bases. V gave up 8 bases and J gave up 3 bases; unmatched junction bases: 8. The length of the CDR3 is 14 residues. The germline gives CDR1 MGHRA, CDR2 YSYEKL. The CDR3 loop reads CASRFRTGDYEQYF. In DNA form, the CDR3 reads TGCGCCAGCCGCTTCAGGACAGGGGACTACGAGCAGTACTTC.

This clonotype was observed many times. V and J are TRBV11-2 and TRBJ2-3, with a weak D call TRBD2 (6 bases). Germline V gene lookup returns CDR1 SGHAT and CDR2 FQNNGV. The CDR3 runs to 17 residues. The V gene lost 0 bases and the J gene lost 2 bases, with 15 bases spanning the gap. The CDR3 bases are TGTGCCAGCAGCTTAGATCGGAGCGGGCAACTCACAGATACGCAGTATTTT. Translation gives CASSLDRSGQLTDTQYF.

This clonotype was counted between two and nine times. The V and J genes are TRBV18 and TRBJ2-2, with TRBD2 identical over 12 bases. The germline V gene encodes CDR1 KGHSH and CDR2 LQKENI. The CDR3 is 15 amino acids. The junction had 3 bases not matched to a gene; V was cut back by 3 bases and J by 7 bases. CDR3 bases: TGTGCCAGCTCACCGACTAGCGGGGGCCTCGGGGAGCTGTTTTTT. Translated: CASSPTSGGLGELFF.

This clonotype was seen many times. In DNA form, the CDR3 reads TGTGCCAGCAGCCAAGAAGGGACAGGGGCTGAAGCTTTCTTT. The encoded protein is CASSQEGTGAEAFF. The chain has TRBV7-3 and TRBJ1-1, with TRBD1 matching 10 bases. From germline, CDR1 is SGHTA and CDR2 FQGTGA. CDR3 length: 14 amino acids. V dropped 5 bases and J dropped 6; count of bases not matched to a gene: 6. Full variable domain (outside the CDR3, taken from reference TRBV7-3 and TRBJ1-1): GAGVSQTPSNKVTEKGKYVELRCDPISGHTALYWYRQSLGQGPEFLIYFQGTGAADDSGLPNDRFFAVRPEGSVSTLKIQRTERGDSAVYLCASSQEGTGAEAFFGQGTRLTVV.

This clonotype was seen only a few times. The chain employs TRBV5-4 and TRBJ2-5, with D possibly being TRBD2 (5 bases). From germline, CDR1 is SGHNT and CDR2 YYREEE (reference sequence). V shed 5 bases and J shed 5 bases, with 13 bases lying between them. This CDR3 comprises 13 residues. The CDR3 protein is CASSPVGVETQYF. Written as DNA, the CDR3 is TGTGCCAGCAGTCCCGTCGGGGTGGAGACCCAGTACTTC.

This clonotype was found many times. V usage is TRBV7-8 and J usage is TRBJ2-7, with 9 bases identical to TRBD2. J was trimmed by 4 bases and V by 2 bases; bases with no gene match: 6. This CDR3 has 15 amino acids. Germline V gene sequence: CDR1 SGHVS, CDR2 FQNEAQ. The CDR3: CASSLKSGRLYEQYF. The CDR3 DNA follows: TGTGCCAGCAGCTTAAAGAGCGGGAGGTTGTACGAGCAGTACTTC.

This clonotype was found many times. The CDR3 is CASSRQGGGAYNEQFF. CDR3 DNA sequence: TGTGCCAGCAGCCGACAGGGAGGGGGGGCCTACAATGAGCAGTTCTTC. This sequence joins TRBV7-9 and TRBJ2-1, with D tentatively TRBD1 or TRBD2 (7 bases each). CDR1 SEHNR and CDR2 FQNEAQ come from the germline V gene (reference sequence). The CDR3 runs 16 residues. V lost 5 bases and J lost 2, with 16 bases in between.

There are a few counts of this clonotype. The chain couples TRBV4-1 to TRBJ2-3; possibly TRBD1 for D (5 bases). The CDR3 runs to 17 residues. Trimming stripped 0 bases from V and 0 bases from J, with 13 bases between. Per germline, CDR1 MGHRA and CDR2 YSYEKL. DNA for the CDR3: TGCGCCAGCAGCCAAGAAACCTTGGGGCACAGCACAGATACGCAGTATTTT. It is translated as CASSQETLGHSTDTQYF.

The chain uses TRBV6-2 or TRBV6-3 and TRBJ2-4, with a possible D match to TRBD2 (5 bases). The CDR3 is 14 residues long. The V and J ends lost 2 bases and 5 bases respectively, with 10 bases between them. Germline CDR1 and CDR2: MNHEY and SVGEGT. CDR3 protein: CASSYQLLENIQYF. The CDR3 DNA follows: TGTGCCAGCAGTTACCAATTACTAGAAAACATTCAGTACTTC.

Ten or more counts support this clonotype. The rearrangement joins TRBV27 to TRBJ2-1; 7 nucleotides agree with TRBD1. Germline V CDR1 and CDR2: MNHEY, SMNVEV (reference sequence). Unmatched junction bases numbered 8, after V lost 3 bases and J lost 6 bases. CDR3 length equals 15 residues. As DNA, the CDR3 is TGTGCCAGCAGTTTGGAGACAGGGAGTGGCAATGAGCAGTTCTTC. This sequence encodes CASSLETGSGNEQFF.